The entry below describes one T cell receptor beta chain. The antigen is undetermined. CDR3 size: 14 residues. V lost 4 bases and J lost 4, with 11 bases in between. Germline V CDR1 and CDR2: KGHSH, LQKENI. This entry is derived from a study of T-cell memory formation after mild COVID-19. Study-wide context: Largely donor-specific sequence clusters came from two donors. Overall study results and limits: Unconfirmed was the SARS-CoV-2 specificity of second-wave clones that peaked on day 37. Pre-infection memory carried some responding clones, suggesting that cross-reactive memory joined.

5'RACE primed at constant segments yielded TCR alpha and TCR beta cDNA libraries bearing sample barcodes and UMIs. TCRdb recomputed calls from the 5' RACE reads with MiXCR, one row per CDR3 protein. The sample holds 200,000 to 250,000 distinct CDR3 sequences, around 17% seen once. This receptor was taken from a man aged 18-30 years who had mild COVID-19 (a few samples of this study predate the infection). Cell type and time point are not known. The V and J genes are TRBV18 and TRBJ1-5, with a tentative D call TRBD1 (6 bases). Sequencing was performed on PBMCs or a T cell subset sorted from them (not recorded which). This CDR3 reads CASSQGVRNQPQHF. CDR3 in DNA: TGTGCCAGCTCACAGGGGGTCAGGAATCAGCCCCAGCATTTT.